Here is one T cell receptor beta chain with its context. This specimen belongs to a study of blood T cell repertoires in COVID-19. Study at large: Samples representing acute and convalescent COVID-19 were sourced from the United States, Italy and Spain. PBMCs, B-cell-depleted T cells, or T cells were the source of the cDNA or gDNA that made up the material.

The authors' processing: Reference gene primer amplification in the assay estimated nucleated cell counts. Libraries were prepared by immunoSEQ multiplex PCR; TCRdb keeps only in-frame clonotypes and omits some of them. V and J calls and clone size are given by that table; D and trimming were obtained from the DNA. The repertoire has approximately 250,000 clones, approximately 90% of them found once; the top ten carry about 2.2%. CDR3 length: 13 residues. V was shortened by 1 base and J by 10 bases, with 12 bases between the two germline ends. The material sequenced was peripheral blood. The chain has TRBV12-3 or TRBV12-4 and TRBJ2-3; D unclear. This receptor was identified in a man aged 30 to 39 who had recovered from COVID-19. The CDR3 DNA is TGTGCCAGCAGTTTAGACCTCCCGAGCCCGCAGTATTTT. This codes for CASSLDLPSPQYF.